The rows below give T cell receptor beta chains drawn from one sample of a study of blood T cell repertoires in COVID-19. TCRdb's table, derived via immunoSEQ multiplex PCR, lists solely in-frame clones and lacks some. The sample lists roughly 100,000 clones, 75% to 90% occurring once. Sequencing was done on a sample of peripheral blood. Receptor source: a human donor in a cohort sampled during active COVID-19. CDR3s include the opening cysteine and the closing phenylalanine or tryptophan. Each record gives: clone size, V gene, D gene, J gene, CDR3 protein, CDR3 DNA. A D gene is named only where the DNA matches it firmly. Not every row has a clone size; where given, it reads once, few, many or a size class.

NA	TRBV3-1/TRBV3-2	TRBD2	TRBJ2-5	CASSRLAGGKETQYF	TGTGCCAGCAGTCGTCTAGCGGGGGGGAAAGAGACCCAGTACTTC
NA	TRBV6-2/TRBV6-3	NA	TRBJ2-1	CASSLRGGDKSSYNEQFF	TGTGCCAGCAGTTTACGTGGGGGGGACAAGAGCTCCTACAATGAGCAGTTCTTC
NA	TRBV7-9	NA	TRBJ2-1	CASSSLQGDPYNEQFF	TGTGCCAGCAGCTCTTTGCAGGGCGACCCTTACAATGAGCAGTTCTTC
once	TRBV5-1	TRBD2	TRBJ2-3	CASSKLAGASTDTQYF	TGCGCCAGCAGCAAACTAGCGGGGGCGAGCACAGATACGCAGTATTTT
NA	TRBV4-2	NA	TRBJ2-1	CASSQDLRGSSYNEQFF	TGTGCCAGCAGCCAAGACCTACGGGGGAGCTCCTACAATGAGCAGTTCTTC
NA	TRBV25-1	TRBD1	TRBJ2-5	CASSDLSRDRGLETQYF	TGTGCCAGCAGTGATCTTTCTCGGGACAGGGGGTTGGAGACCCAGTACTTC
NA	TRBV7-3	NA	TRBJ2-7	CASSPGGGRDEQYF	TGTGCCAGCAGCCCCGGAGGAGGCCGGGACGAGCAGTACTTC
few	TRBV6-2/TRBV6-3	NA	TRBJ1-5	CASSYVGLNQPQHF	TGTGCCAGCAGTTACGTGGGCCTCAATCAGCCCCAGCATTTT
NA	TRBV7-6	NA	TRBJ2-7	CASSLLRDYEQYF	TGTGCCAGCAGCCTACTCCGGGACTACGAGCAGTACTTC
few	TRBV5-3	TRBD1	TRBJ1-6	CARRPPGQVNSPLHF	TGTGCCAGAAGACCTCCGGGACAGGTTAATTCACCCCTCCACTTT
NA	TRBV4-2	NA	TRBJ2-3	CASSQGLSDTQYF	TGTGCCAGCAGCCAAGGACTTTCAGATACGCAGTATTTT
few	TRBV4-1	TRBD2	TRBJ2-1	CASRDLAGGPNEQFF	TGCGCCAGCAGGGACCTAGCGGGGGGGCCAAATGAGCAGTTCTTC
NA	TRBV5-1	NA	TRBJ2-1	CASNGGGAYNEQFF	TGCGCCAGCAATGGGGGGGGCGCGTACAATGAGCAGTTCTTC
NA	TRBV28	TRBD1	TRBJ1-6	CASSLNRGFRNSPLHF	TGTGCCAGCAGTCTAAACAGGGGATTTCGTAATTCACCCCTCCACTTT
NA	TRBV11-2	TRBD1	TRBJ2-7	CASSSDRDKTYEQYF	TGTGCCAGCAGCTCCGACAGGGATAAAACCTACGAGCAGTACTTC
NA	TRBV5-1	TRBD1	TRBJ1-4	CASSQGQGAPTNEKLFF	TGCGCCAGCAGCCAGGGACAGGGGGCGCCGACTAATGAAAAACTGTTTTTT
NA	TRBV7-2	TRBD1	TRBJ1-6	CASSLDRFSPLHF	TGTGCCAGCAGCCTGGACAGGTTTTCACCCCTCCACTTT
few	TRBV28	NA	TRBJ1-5	CASRSRKGSNQPQHF	TGTGCCAGCAGGTCTCGAAAGGGGAGCAATCAGCCCCAGCATTTT
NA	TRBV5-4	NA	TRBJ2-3	CASSDGGPRGDTQYF	TGTGCCAGCAGCGACGGGGGGCCCCGGGGAGATACGCAGTATTTT
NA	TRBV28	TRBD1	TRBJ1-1	CASSLPTGVLNTEAFF	TGTGCCAGCAGTTTGCCGACAGGGGTTTTGAACACTGAAGCTTTCTTT
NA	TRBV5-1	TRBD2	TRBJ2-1	CASSLDPSGSYNEQFF	TGCGCCAGCAGCTTGGACCCTAGCGGCTCCTACAATGAGCAGTTCTTC
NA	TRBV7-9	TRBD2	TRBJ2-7	CASSLAVGGEGNTYEQYF	TGTGCCAGCAGCTTAGCGGTAGGTGGGGAGGGAAATACCTACGAGCAGTACTTC
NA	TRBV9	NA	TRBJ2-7	CASSVVPFYEQYF	TGTGCCAGCAGCGTAGTCCCCTTTTACGAGCAGTACTTC
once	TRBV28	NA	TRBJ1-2	CASSPTGTPAF	TGTGCCAGCAGCCCAACCGGGACACCCGCCTTC
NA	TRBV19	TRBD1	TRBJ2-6	CASRTRQGVTGANVLTF	TGTGCCAGTCGGACGAGACAGGGGGTTACTGGGGCCAACGTCCTGACTTTC
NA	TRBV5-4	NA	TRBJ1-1	CASSSNFYLRNTEAFF	TGTGCCAGCAGCTCTAATTTCTATCTAAGGAACACTGAAGCTTTCTTT
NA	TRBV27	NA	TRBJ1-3	CASRGAGSGNTIYF	TGTGCCAGCAGGGGCGCCGGCTCTGGAAACACCATATATTTT
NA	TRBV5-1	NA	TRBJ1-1	CASSLGTANTEAFF	TGCGCCAGCAGCTTGGGGACAGCCAACACTGAAGCTTTCTTT
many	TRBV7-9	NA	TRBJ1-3	CASSNRNTIYF	TGTGCCAGCAGCAACAGAAACACCATATATTTT
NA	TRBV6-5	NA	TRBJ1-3	CASRMGLSGNTIYF	TGTGCCAGCAGAATGGGCCTCTCTGGAAACACCATATATTTT
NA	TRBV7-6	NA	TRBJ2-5	CASSLSISQETQYF	TGTGCCAGCAGCTTGAGTATATCCCAAGAGACCCAGTACTTC
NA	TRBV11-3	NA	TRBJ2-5	CASSLGHRETQYF	TGTGCCAGCAGCTTGGGGCATCGTGAGACCCAGTACTTC
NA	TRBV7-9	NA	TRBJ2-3	CASSRTTPDTQYF	TGTGCCAGCAGCCGTACTACCCCAGATACGCAGTATTTT
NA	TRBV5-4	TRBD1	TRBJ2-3	CASSHPGTGDFSTDTQYF	TGTGCCAGCAGCCACCCCGGGACAGGGGATTTTAGCACAGATACGCAGTATTTT
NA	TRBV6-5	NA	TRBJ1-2	CASSYGGSYAGYTF	TGTGCCAGCAGTTACGGGGGGTCCTATGCTGGCTACACCTTC
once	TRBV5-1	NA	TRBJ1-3	CASSLAQGINTIYF	TGCGCCAGCAGCTTGGCCCAGGGGATAAACACCATATATTTT
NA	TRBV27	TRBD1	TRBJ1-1	CASSLDRGPQGTEAFF	TGTGCCAGCAGTTTGGACAGGGGACCCCAGGGCACTGAAGCTTTCTTT
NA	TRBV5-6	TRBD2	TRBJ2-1	CASSEEAGLDLNEQFF	TGTGCCAGCAGCGAAGAAGCGGGACTCGACCTTAATGAGCAGTTCTTC
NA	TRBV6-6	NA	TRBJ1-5	CASKDYRENQPQHF	TGTGCCAGCAAGGATTACAGGGAGAATCAGCCCCAGCATTTT
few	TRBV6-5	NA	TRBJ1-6	CASSKPGQINSPLHF	TGTGCCAGCAGTAAACCCGGACAGATTAATTCACCCCTCCACTTT
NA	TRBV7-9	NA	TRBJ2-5	CASSSSRVGETQYF	TGTGCCAGCAGCAGCAGCAGGGTGGGAGAGACCCAGTACTTC
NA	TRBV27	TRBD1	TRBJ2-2	CASIDRGFGNTGELFF	TGTGCCAGCATAGACAGGGGTTTCGGGAACACCGGGGAGCTGTTTTTT